This T cell receptor beta chain was obtained from a study of cytotoxic CD8 clonotypes in ibrutinib-treated CLL. Findings of the study overall: Clonality went higher at ibrutinib response and then dropped back toward baseline at progression. Researchers report that baseline clonality outpaced age-matched healthy donors and tracked circulating CD8+ T-cell counts.

The CDR3 is 15 residues long. V dropped 3 bases and J dropped 5; count of bases not matched to a gene: 7. Germline V lookup: CDR1 SGHNT, CDR2 YYREEE (reference sequence). Here immunoSEQ multiplex PCR was the method, and the copy in TCRdb shows in-frame clones only, minus some. Altogether some 350,000 clones are present, roughly 71% being singletons, with the ten largest covering about 6.7%. Comment on this clone: The target antigen is unknown.

Roughly 2 micrograms of genomic DNA from cryopreserved PBMCs went into TCR beta libraries. J is TRBJ2-5 and V is TRBV5-4, with 10 bases matching TRBD2. The specimen comprised PBMCs, sampled after 36 months of ibrutinib treatment. The receptor's source is a human donor with chronic lymphocytic leukemia. In DNA, the CDR3 is TGTGCCAGCAGCTACGGACTAGCGGTCCGGGAGACCCAGTACTTC. Translation: CASSYGLAVRETQYF.